Sequencing of this TCR beta chain was carried out in a study of blood T cell repertoires in COVID-19. Study-level background: PBMCs, B-cell-depleted T cells, or T cells provided the cDNA or gDNA that made up the material.

Assay used: immunoSEQ multiplex PCR; TCRdb lists only in-frame clones, some missing. The sample has tens of thousands of clones, less than 85% seen once. The CDR3 length is 13 residues. Trimming removed 5 bases from V and 8 bases from J, with 16 bases in between. Germline CDR1 MNHEY, CDR2 SMNVEV (reference sequence). Sequenced sample: peripheral blood. This chain uses TRBV27 with TRBJ2-7; D gene ambiguous. The source is a man aged 50-59 years with active COVID-19. The CDR3: CASSPTPTTQQYF. DNA of the CDR3: TGTGCCAGCAGTCCGACCCCCACTACGCAGCAGTACTTC.